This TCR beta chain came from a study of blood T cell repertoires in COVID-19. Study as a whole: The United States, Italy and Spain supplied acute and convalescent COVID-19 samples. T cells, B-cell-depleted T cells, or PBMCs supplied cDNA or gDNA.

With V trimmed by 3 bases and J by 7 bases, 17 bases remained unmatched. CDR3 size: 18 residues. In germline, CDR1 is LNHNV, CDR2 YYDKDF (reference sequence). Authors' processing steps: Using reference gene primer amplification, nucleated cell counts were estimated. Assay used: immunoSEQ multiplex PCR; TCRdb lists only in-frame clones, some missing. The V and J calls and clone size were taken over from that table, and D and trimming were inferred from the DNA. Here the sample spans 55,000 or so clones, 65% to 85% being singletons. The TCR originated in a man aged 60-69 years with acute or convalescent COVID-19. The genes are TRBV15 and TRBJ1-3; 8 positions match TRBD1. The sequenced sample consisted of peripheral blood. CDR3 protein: CATSSRRGQGDERNTIYF. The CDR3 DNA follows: TGTGCCACCAGCAGCCGCAGGGGGCAAGGTGACGAGAGGAACACCATATATTTT. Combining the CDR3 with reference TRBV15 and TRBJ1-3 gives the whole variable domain DAMVIQNPRYQVTQFGKPVTLSCSQTLNHNVMYWYQQKSSQAPKLLFHYYDKDFNNEADTPDNFQSRRPNTSFCFLDIRSPGLGDTAMYLCATSSRRGQGDERNTIYFGEGSWLTVV.